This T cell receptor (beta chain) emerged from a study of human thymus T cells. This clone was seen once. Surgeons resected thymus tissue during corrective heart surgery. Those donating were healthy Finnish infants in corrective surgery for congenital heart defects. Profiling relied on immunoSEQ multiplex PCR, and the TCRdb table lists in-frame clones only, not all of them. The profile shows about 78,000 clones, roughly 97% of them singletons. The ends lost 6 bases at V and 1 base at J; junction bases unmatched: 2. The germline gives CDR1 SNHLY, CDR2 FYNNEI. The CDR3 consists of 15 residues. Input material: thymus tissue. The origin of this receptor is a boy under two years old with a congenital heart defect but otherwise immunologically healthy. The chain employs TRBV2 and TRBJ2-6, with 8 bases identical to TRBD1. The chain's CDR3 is CASRDRDSGANVLTF. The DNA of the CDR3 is TGTGCCAGCAGGGACAGGGATTCTGGGGCCAACGTCCTGACTTTC.